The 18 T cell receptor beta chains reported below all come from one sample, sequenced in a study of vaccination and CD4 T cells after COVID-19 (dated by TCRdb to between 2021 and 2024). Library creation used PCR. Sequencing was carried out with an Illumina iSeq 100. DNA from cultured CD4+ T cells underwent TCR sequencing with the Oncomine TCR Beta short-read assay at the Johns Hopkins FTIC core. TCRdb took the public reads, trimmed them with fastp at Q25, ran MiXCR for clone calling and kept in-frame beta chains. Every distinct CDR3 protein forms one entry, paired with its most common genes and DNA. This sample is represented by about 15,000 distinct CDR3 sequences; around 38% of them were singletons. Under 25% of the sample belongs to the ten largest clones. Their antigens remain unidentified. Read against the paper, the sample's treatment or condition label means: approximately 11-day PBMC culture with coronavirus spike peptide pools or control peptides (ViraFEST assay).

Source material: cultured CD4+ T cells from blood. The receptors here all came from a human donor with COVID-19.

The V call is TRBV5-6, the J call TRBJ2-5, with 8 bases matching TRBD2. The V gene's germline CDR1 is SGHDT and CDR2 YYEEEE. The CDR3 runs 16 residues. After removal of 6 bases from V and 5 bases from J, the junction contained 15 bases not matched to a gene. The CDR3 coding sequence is TGTGCCAGCAAATTAGCGGGACTCACAGTCGGGGAGACCCAGTACTTC. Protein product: CASKLAGLTVGETQYF.

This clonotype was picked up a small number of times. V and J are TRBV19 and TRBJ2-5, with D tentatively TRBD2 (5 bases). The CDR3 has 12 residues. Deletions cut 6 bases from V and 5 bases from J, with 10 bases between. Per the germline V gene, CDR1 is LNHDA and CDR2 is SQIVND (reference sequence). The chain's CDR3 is CASRSGSETQYF. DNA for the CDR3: TGTGCCAGTAGGTCGGGGTCTGAGACCCAGTACTTC.

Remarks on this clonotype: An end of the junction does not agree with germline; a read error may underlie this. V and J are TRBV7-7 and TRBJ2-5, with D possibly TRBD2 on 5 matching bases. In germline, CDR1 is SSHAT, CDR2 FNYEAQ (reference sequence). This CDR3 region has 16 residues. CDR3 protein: CASSLGAEALQETQYF. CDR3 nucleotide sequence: TGTGCTAGCAGCTTAGGAGCGGAAGCCTTACAAGAGACCCAGTACTTC.

CDR3 sequence reads: CASSIKEANSGNTIYF. DNA of the CDR3: TGTGCCAGCAGCATAAAGGAAGCCAACTCTGGAAACACCATATATTTT. This chain connects TRBV2 to TRBJ1-3; D is ambiguous. The V end lost 6 bases, the J end lost 0 bases, and 15 bases lay between the germline ends. Germline values: CDR1 SNHLY, CDR2 FYNNEI. CDR3 length: 16 residues.

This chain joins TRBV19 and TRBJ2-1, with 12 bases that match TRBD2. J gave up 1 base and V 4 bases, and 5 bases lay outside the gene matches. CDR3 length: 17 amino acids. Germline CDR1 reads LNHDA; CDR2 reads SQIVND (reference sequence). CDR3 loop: CASSRFLAGGSYNEQFF. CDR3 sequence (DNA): TGTGCCAGTAGTAGGTTCCTAGCGGGGGGGTCCTACAATGAGCAGTTCTTC. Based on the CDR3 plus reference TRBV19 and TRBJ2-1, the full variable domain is DGGITQSPKYLFRKEGQNVTLSCEQNLNHDAMYWYRQDPGQGLRLIYYSQIVNDFQKGDIAEGYSVSREKKESFPLTVTSAQKNPTAFYLCASSRFLAGGSYNEQFFGPGTRLTVL.

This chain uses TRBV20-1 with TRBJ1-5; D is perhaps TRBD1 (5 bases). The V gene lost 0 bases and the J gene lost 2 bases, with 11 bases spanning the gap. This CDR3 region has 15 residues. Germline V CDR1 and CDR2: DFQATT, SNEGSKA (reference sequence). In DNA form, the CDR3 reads TGCAGTGCTAGAGACGGGCGGGGGGGCAATCAGCCCCAGCATTTT. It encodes CSARDGRGGNQPQHF.

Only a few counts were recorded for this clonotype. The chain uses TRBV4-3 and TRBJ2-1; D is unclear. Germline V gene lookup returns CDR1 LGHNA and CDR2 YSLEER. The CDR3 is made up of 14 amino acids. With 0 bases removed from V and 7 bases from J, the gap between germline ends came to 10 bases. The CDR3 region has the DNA TGCGCCAGCAGCCAAGATTTCTCAAGTAATGAGCAGTTCTTC. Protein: CASSQDFSSNEQFF.

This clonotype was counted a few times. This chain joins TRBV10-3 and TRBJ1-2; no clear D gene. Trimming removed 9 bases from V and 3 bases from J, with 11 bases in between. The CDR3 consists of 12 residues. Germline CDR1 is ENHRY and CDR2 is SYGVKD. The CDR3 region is CAIPGVYYGYTF. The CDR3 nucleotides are TGTGCCATACCTGGTGTTTACTATGGCTACACCTTC.

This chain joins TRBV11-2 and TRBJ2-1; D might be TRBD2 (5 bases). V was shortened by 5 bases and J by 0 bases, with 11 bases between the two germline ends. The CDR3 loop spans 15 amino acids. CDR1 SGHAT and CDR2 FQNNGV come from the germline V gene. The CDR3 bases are TGTGCCAGCAGCCGTTGGGAGAGCTCCTACAATGAGCAGTTCTTC. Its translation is CASSRWESSYNEQFF.

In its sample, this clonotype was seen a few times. As DNA, the CDR3 is TGTGCCTGGAGTGCGGGAACAGCGCAAATCTCTAACTATGGCTACACCTTC. It encodes CAWSAGTAQISNYGYTF. The chain is built from TRBV30 and TRBJ1-2; D ambiguous. V was pared by 1 base and J by 0 bases, with 18 bases between. CDR1 is GTSNPN and CDR2 is SVGIG in the germline V gene (reference sequence). The CDR3 loop spans 17 amino acids.

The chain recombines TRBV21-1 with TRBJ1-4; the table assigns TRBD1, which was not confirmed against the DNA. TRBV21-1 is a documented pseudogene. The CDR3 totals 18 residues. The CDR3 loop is CASSTRDRVVGTNEKLFF. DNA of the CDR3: TGTGCCAGCAGCACTCGGGACAGGGTGGTGGGAACTAATGAAAAACTGTTTTTT.

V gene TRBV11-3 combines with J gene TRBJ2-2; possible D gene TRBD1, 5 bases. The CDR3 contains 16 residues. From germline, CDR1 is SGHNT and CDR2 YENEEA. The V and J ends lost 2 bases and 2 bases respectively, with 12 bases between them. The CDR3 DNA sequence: TGTGCCAGCAGCTTATATCAGGACACAAACACCGGGGAGCTGTTTTTT. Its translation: CASSLYQDTNTGELFF.

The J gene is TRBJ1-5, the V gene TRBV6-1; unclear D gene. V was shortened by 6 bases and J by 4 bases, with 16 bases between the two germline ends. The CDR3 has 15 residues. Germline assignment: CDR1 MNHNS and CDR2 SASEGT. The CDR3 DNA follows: TGTGCCAGCAGGATGACGGGGATCCAAAATCAGCCCCAGCATTTT. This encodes CASRMTGIQNQPQHF.

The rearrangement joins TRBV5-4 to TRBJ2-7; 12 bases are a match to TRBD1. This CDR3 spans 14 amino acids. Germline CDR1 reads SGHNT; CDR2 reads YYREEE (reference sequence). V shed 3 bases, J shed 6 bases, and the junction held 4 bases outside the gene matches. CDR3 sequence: CASSSGTGGLEQYF. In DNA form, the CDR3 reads TGTGCCAGCAGCTCCGGGACAGGGGGCCTCGAGCAGTACTTC.

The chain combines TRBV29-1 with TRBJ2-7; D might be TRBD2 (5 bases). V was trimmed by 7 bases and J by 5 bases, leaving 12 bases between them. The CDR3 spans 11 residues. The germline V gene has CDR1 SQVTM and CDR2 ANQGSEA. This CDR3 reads CSAEGRNEQYF. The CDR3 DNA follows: TGCAGCGCTGAGGGCCGCAACGAGCAGTACTTC.

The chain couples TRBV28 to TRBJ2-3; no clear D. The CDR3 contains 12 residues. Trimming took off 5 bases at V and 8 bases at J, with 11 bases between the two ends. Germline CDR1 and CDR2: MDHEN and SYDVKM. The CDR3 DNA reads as TGTGCCAGCAGTCCCAGGATACGTACGCAGTATTTT. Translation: CASSPRIRTQYF.

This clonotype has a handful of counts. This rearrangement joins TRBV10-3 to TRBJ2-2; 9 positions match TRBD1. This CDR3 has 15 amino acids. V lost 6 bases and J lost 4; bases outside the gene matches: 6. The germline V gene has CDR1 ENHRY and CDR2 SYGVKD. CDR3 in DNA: TGTGCCATCAGCCCGGGACAGGGAACCACCGGGGAGCTGTTTTTT. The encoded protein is CAISPGQGTTGELFF.

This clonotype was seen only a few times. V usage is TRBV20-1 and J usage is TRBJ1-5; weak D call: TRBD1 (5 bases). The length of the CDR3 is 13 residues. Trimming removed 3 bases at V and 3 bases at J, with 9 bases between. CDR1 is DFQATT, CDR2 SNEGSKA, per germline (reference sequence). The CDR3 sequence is CSASGDPNQPQHF. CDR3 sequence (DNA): TGCAGTGCTAGTGGGGACCCCAATCAGCCCCAGCATTTT.